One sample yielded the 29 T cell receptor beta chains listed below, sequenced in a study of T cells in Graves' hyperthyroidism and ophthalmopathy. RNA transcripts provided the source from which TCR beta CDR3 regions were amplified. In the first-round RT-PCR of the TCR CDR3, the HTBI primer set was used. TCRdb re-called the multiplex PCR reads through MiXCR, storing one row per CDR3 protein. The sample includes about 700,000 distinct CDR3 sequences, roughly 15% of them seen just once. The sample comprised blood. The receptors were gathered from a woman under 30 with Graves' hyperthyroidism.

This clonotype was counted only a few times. The CDR3 nucleotides are TGTGCCACCAGACTAATGGGGACAGCGAGAAGTCAGCCCCAGCATTTT. This gives the protein CATRLMGTARSQPQHF. The J gene is TRBJ1-5, the V gene TRBV15; TRBD1 aligns across 7 bases. The V and J ends lost 6 bases and 6 bases, in that order; junction bases with no gene match: 14. This CDR3 is 16 amino acids long. The germline V gene encodes CDR1 LNHNV and CDR2 YYDKDF (reference sequence).

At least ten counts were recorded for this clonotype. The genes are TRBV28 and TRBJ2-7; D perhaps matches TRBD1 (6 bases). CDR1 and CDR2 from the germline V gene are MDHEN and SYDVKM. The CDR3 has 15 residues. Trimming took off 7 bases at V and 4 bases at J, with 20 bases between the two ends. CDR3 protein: CASTPMRGWGYEQYF. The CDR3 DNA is TGTGCCAGCACCCCGATGAGGGGGTGGGGATACGAGCAGTACTTC.

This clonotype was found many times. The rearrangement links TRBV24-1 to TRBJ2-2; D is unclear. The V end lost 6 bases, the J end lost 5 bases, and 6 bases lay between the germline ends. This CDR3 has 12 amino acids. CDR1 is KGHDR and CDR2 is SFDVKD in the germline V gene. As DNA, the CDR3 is TGTGCCACCAGTCGCCGGACCGGGGAGCTGTTTTTT. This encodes CATSRRTGELFF.

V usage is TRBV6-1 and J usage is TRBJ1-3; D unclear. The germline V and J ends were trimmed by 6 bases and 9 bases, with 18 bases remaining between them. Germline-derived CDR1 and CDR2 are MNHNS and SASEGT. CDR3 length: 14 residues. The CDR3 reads CASSSRRWKATIYF. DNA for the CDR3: TGTGCCAGCAGCTCCAGGCGCTGGAAAGCCACCATATATTTT.

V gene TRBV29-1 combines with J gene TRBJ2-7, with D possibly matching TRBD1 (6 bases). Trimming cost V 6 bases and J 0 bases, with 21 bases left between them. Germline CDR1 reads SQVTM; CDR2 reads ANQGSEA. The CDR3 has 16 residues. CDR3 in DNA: TGCAGCGTCCGGGGACCCGGGACACGGGGCTCCTACGAGCAGTACTTC. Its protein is CSVRGPGTRGSYEQYF.

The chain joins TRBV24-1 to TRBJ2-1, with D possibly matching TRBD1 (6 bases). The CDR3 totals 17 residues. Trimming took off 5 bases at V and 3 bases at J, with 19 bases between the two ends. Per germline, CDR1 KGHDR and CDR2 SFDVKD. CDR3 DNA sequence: TGTGCCACCAGTGGTACTAACCGGGACACATACTACAATGAGCAGTTCTTC. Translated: CATSGTNRDTYYNEQFF.

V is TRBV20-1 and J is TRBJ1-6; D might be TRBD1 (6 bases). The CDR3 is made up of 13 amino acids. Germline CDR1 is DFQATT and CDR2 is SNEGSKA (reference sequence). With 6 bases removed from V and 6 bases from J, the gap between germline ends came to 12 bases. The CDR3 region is CSAWTDTNSPLHF. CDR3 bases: TGCAGTGCATGGACAGACACTAATTCACCCCTCCACTTT.

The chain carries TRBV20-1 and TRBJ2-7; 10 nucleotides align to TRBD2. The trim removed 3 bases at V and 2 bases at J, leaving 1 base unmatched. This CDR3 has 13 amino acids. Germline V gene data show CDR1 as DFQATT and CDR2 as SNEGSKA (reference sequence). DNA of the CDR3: TGCAGTGCTAGCCTAGCGGGAGCCTACGAGCAGTACTTC. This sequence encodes CSASLAGAYEQYF.

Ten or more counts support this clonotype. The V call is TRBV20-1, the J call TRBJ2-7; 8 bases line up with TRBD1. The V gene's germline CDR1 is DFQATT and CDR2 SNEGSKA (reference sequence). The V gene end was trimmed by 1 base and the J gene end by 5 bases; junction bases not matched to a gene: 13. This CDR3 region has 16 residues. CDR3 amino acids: CSARGGKWDRSDEQYF. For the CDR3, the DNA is TGCAGTGCTAGAGGGGGGAAGTGGGACAGGAGCGACGAGCAGTACTTC.

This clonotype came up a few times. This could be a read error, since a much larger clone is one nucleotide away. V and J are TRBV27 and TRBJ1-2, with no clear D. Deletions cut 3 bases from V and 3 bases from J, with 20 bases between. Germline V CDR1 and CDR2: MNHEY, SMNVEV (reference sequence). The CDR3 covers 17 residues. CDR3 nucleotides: TGTGCCAGCAGTTTTCTGGGAGTTTGGTTTACCGACTATGGCTACACCTTC. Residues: CASSFLGVWFTDYGYTF.

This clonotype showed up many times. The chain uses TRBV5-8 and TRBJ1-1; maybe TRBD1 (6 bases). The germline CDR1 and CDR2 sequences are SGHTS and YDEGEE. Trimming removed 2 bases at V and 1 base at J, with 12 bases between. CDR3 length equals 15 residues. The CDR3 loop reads CASSLRTVWNTEAFF. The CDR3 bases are TGTGCCAGCAGCTTACGGACAGTCTGGAACACTGAAGCTTTCTTT.

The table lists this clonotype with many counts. The CDR3 spells CSARDYRSSYEQYF. Here the CDR3 DNA reads TGCAGTGCTAGGGACTACAGGAGCTCCTACGAGCAGTACTTC. J is TRBJ2-7 and V is TRBV20-1; tentatively, D is TRBD2 (6 bases). V was pared by 3 bases and J by 0 bases, with 12 bases between. The CDR3 is 14 residues long. CDR1 and CDR2 from the germline V gene are DFQATT and SNEGSKA (reference sequence).

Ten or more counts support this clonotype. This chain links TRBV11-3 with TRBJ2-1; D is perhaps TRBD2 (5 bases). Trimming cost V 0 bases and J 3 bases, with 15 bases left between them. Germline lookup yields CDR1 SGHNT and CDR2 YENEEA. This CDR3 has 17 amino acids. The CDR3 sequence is CASSLEESPGNYNEQFF. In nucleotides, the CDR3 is TGTGCCAGCAGCTTAGAAGAGTCTCCGGGGAACTACAATGAGCAGTTCTTC. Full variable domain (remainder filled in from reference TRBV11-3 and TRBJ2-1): EAGVVQSPRYKIIEKKQPVAFWCNPISGHNTLYWYLQNLGQGPELLIRYENEEAVDDSQLPKDRFSAERLKGVDSTLKIQPAELGDSAVYLCASSLEESPGNYNEQFFGPGTRLTVL.

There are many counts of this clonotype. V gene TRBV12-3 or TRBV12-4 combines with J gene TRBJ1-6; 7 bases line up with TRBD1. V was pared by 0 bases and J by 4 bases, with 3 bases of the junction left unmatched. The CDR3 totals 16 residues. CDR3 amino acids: CASSLATGSYNSPLHF. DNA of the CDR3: TGTGCCAGCAGTTTAGCGACAGGGTCGTATAATTCACCCCTCCACTTT.

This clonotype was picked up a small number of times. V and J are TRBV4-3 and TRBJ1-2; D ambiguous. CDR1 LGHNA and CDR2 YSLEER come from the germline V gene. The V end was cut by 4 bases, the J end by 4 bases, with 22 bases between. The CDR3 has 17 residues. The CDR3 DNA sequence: TGCGCCAGCAGCCGAAATCTGCCAGGTTCGAGCCCCTATGGCTACACCTTC. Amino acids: CASSRNLPGSSPYGYTF.

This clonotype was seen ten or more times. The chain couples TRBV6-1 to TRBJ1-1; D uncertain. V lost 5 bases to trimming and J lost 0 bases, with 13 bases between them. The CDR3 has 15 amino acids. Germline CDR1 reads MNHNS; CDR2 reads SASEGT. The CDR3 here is CASSYGTAMNTEAFF. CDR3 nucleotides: TGTGCCAGCAGTTACGGCACAGCCATGAACACTGAAGCTTTCTTT.

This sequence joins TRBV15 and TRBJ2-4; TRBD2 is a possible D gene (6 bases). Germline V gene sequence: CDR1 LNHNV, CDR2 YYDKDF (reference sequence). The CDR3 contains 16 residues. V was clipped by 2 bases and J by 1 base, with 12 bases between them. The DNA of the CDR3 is TGTGCCACCAGCAGACGGGACTCAAGGGCCAAAAACATTCAGTACTTC. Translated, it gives CATSRRDSRAKNIQYF. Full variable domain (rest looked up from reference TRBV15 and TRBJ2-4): DAMVIQNPRYQVTQFGKPVTLSCSQTLNHNVMYWYQQKSSQAPKLLFHYYDKDFNNEADTPDNFQSRRPNTSFCFLDIRSPGLGDTAMYLCATSRRDSRAKNIQYFGAGTRLSVL.

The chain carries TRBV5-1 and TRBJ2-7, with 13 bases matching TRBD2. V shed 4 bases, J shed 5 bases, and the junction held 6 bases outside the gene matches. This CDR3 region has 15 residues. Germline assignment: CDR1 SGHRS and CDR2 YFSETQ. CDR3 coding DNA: TGCGCCAGCAGCCGCTGGGGACTAGCGGGAAACGAGCAGTACTTC. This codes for CASSRWGLAGNEQYF.

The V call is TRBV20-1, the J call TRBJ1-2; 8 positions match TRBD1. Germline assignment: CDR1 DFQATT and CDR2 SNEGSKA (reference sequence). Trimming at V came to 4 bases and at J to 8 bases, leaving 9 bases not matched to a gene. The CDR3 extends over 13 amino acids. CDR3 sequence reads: CSATNRGTGGYTF. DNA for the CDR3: TGCAGTGCTACTAACAGGGGGACTGGCGGCTACACCTTC.

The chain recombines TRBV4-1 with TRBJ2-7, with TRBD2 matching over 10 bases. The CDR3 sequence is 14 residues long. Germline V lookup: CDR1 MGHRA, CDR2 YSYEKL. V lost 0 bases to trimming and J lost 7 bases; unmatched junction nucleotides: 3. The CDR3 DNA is TGCGCCAGCAGCCAAGAGGGACTAGCGTTTGAGCAGTACTTC. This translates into CASSQEGLAFEQYF.

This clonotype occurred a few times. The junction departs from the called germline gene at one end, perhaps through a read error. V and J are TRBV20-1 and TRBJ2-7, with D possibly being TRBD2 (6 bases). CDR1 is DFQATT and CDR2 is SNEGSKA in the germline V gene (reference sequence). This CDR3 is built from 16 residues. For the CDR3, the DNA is TGCAGTGTTAGACAAGGAGATCGGCGGGGTGTCTACGAGCAGTACTTC. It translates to CSVRQGDRRGVYEQYF.

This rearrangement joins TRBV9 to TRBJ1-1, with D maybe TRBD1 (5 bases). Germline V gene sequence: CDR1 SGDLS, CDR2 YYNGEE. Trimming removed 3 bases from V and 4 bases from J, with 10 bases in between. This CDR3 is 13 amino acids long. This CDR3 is CASSAYGGTEAFF. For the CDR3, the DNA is TGTGCCAGCAGCGCATATGGGGGCACTGAAGCTTTCTTT.

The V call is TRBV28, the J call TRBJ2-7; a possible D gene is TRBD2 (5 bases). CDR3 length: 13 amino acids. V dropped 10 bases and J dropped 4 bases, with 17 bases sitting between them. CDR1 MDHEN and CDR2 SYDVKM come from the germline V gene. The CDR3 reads CATTPGVRYEQYF. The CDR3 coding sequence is TGTGCCACCACCCCCGGGGTAAGGTACGAGCAGTACTTC. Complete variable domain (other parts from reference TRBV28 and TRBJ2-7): DVKVTQSSRYLVKRTGEKVFLECVQDMDHENMFWYRQDPGLGLRLIYFSYDVKMKEKGDIPEGYSVSREKKERFSLILESASTNQTSMYLCATTPGVRYEQYFGPGTRLTVT.

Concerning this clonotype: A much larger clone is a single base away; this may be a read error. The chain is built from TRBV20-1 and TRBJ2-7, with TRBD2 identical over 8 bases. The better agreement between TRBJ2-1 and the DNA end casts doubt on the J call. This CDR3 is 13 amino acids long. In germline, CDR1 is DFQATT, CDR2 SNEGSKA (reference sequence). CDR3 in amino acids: CSARTSANYEQFF. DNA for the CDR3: TGCAGTGCTAGGACTAGCGCAAACTACGAGCAGTTCTTC.

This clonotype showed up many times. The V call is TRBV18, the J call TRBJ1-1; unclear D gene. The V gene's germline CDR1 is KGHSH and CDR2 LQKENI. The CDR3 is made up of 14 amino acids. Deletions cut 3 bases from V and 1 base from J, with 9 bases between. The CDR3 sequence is CASSPTHTNTEAFF. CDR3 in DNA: TGTGCCAGCTCACCCACACATACGAACACTGAAGCTTTCTTT.

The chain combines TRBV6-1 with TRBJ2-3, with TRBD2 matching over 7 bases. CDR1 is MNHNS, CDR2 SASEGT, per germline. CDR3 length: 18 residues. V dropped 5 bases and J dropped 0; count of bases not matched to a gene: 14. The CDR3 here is CASSRAAGAFTSTDTQYF. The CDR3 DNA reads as TGTGCCAGCAGTAGAGCCGCGGGAGCCTTTACTAGCACAGATACGCAGTATTTT.

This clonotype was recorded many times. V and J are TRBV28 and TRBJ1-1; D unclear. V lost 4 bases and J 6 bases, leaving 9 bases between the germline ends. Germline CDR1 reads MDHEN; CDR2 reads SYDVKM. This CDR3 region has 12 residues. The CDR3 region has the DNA TGTGCCAGCAGTTCCGGGCCCCCTGAAGCTTTCTTT. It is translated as CASSSGPPEAFF.

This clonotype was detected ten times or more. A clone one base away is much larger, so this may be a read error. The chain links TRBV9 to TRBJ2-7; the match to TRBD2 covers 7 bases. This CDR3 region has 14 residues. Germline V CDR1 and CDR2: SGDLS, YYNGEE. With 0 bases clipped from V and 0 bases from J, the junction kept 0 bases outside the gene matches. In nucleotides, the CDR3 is TGTGCCAGCAGCGTAGGCGGGAGCTCCTACGAGCAGTACTTC. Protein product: CASSVGGSSYEQYF.

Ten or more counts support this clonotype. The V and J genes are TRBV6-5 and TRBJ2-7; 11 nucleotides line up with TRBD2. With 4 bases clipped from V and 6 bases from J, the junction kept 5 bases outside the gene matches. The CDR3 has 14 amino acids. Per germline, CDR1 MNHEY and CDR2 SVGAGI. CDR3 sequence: CASSLTGTSGEQYF. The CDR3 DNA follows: TGTGCCAGCAGTTTAACCGGGACTAGCGGCGAGCAGTACTTC.